This T cell receptor beta chain was sequenced in a study of metastatic and nonmetastatic thyroid tumors. Study in general: Samples came from malignant and benign thyroid patients, and repertoires were compared across blood and tumor or nodule tissue.

As originally analysed: The distant-metastasis classifier for papillary thyroid cancer was built from CDR3 differences across clinicopathological groups. MiXCR was used by TCRdb to re-call the PCR reads. TCRdb, rather than the study authors, made the V and J calls. The sample consists of about 18,000 clones, 34% of them appearing once. On this clone itself: The same CDR3 can be traced to other DNA sequences in this sample.

Before thyroid surgery, none of the patients had received any treatment. Specimen: tumor tissue. This TCR was recovered from a male donor with papillary thyroid cancer or a benign thyroid nodule (not recorded which). Some clones in this sample may be carry-over from other donors' samples.

Here the CDR3 DNA reads TGCGCCAGCAGCCTAATAGCGGGAGCAATATACAATGAGCAGTTCTTC. Translation gives CASSLIAGAIYNEQFF. The V call is TRBV5-1, the J call TRBJ2-1; 9 bases are a match to TRBD2. The CDR3 extends over 16 amino acids. V lost 4 bases to trimming and J lost 4 bases; unmatched junction nucleotides: 9. Germline V CDR1 and CDR2: SGHRS, YFSETQ.